Sequencing of this T cell receptor beta chain was carried out in a study of response to subunit inactivated influenza vaccine. This clonotype was found a few times. The antigen is unknown. Study-level findings and limits: The authors suggested that few new T cells are recruited per seasonal influenza vaccination.

A single record per CDR3 protein comes from TCRdb applying MiXCR to the RT-PCR reads. Of approximately 730,000 distinct CDR3 sequences in the sample, about 14% were seen once. This CDR3 is 14 amino acids long. V lost 0 bases, J lost 2 bases, and 4 bases lay in between. Germline-derived CDR1 and CDR2 are LGHNA and YNFKEQ. Sequenced here: PBMCs from blood, sampled roughly 2 weeks before vaccination. The J gene is TRBJ2-2, the V gene TRBV4-2; D not resolved. The TCR comes from a man over 45 who received an inactivated influenza vaccine. The CDR3 loop reads CASSQDPNTGELFF. CDR3 DNA sequence: TGTGCCAGCAGCCAAGATCCAAACACCGGGGAGCTGTTTTTT.